This T cell receptor (beta chain) was sequenced during a study of identifying expanded T cells in peripheral blood. The trim removed 8 bases at V and 5 bases at J, leaving 12 bases unmatched. Germline values: CDR1 MNHEY, CDR2 SVGAGI. The CDR3 runs 15 residues. Sequenced by immunoSEQ multiplex PCR; TCRdb stores in-frame clones only, minus some. Of tens of thousands of clones detected, around 87% appear once; the ten largest clones hold around 4.8%. This chain connects TRBV6-5 to TRBJ2-5; 9 nucleotides align to TRBD2. This sequence originates from a person between 18 and 75 years old in good health. The specimen sequenced was blood. CDR3 DNA: TGTGCCAGCGAGAGGCGCGGGAGGGGAGCGGAGACCCAGTACTTC. Translation: CASERRGRGAETQYF.